This T cell receptor (beta chain) came from a study of blood T cell repertoires in COVID-19. Across the whole study: There were acute and convalescent COVID-19 samples, and they came from the United States, Italy and Spain. Nucleic acid was either cDNA or gDNA, and it came from T cells, B-cell-depleted T cells, or PBMCs.

The CDR3 has 18 amino acids. CDR1 and CDR2 from the germline V gene are SSHAT and FNYEAQ (reference sequence). The V and J ends lost 5 bases and 2 bases, in that order; junction bases with no gene match: 17. Methods used by the authors: Scientists estimated how many nucleated cells there were by amplifying reference gene primers. Method: immunoSEQ multiplex PCR; TCRdb's copy keeps in-frame clones and lacks some. The DNA was the basis for D and trimming; V, J and clone size are from that table. The sample holds 150,000 or so clones, approximately 86% seen once. This clone has only one observation. The origin of this receptor is a woman aged 50 to 60 with acute or convalescent COVID-19. The sequenced sample consisted of peripheral blood. The gene calls are TRBV7-7 and TRBJ2-5; 7 bases align to TRBD1. CDR3 in DNA: TGTGCCAGCAGCCAAATACACTATCCGGGACAGCGGCAAGAGACCCAGTACTTC. Its protein product is CASSQIHYPGQRQETQYF.